This entry lists 32 T cell receptor beta chains sequenced from one sample in a study of immune evolution from preneoplasia to lung adenocarcinoma. Measured with immunoSEQ multiplex PCR; TCRdb has only the in-frame clones, and not every one. The sample lists 10,000 or so clones, around 75% occurring once. The sample comprised FFPE normal lung tissue adjacent to the tumor. These TCRs come from a person between 55 and 70 years old with lung adenocarcinoma. Some clones in this sample may be carry-over from other donors' samples.

The gene calls are TRBV15 and TRBJ2-3; D unresolved. The germline CDR1 and CDR2 sequences are LNHNV and YYDKDF (reference sequence). This CDR3 contains 14 residues. Trimming removed 0 bases at V and 3 bases at J, with 7 bases between. In DNA form, the CDR3 reads TGTGCCACCAGCAGAGACCTTTTGACAGATACGCAGTATTTT. Encoded protein: CATSRDLLTDTQYF. Supplemented by reference TRBV15 and TRBJ2-3, the full variable domain reads DAMVIQNPRYQVTQFGKPVTLSCSQTLNHNVMYWYQQKSSQAPKLLFHYYDKDFNNEADTPDNFQSRRPNTSFCFLDIRSPGLGDTAMYLCATSRDLLTDTQYFGPGTRLTVL.

This clone was seen a single time. The chain has TRBV27 and TRBJ2-5; 12 bases align to TRBD2. CDR3 length: 14 residues. Germline CDR1 reads MNHEY; CDR2 reads SMNVEV (reference sequence). With V trimmed by 6 bases and J by 6 bases, 5 bases remained unmatched. DNA for the CDR3: TGTGCCAGCAGAGGACTAGCGGGATTTAAGACCCAGTACTTC. Translating gives CASRGLAGFKTQYF.

V gene TRBV18 combines with J gene TRBJ1-4; D might be TRBD1 (5 bases). In germline, CDR1 is KGHSH, CDR2 LQKENI. The CDR3 contains 14 residues. V was shortened by 3 bases and J by 6 bases, with 11 bases between the two germline ends. This CDR3 reads CASSPFRGHEKLFF. The CDR3 nucleotides are TGTGCCAGCTCACCGTTCCGGGGCCATGAAAAACTGTTTTTT.

The chain recombines TRBV13 with TRBJ2-7, with 10 bases aligning to TRBD1. Germline CDR1 PRHDT, CDR2 FYEKMQ (reference sequence). With V trimmed by 4 bases and J by 7 bases, 4 bases remained unmatched. This CDR3 has 13 amino acids. In DNA, the CDR3 is TGTGCCAGCAGCTCTTGGGACAGGGGTGAGCAGTACTTC. Amino acids: CASSSWDRGEQYF.

This clone was seen more than once but under ten times. The rearrangement uses TRBV5-4 and TRBJ2-1; tentative D call: TRBD1 (6 bases). Germline V gene lookup returns CDR1 SGHNT and CDR2 YYREEE (reference sequence). CDR3 length: 16 residues. With 0 bases removed from V and 5 bases from J, the gap between germline ends came to 15 bases. CDR3 DNA: TGTGCCAGCAGCTTGGCCGGTAGGGGGAGCAACAATGAGCAGTTCTTC. Residues: CASSLAGRGSNNEQFF.

This chain uses TRBV7-8 with TRBJ2-1; a weak D match, TRBD2 (5 bases). Trimming left V 3 bases short and J 9 bases short, with 15 bases between. This CDR3 is 14 amino acids long. Germline V CDR1 and CDR2: SGHVS, FQNEAQ. The CDR3 DNA is TGTGCCAGCAGCTTTACGGACTCAAGTTCTGAGCAGTTCTTC. Amino acids: CASSFTDSSSEQFF. The whole variable domain, remainder taken from reference TRBV7-8 and TRBJ2-1, is GAGVSQSPRYKVAKRGQDVALRCDPISGHVSLFWYQQALGQGPEFLTYFQNEAQLDKSGLPSDRFFAERPEGSVSTLKIQRTQQEDSAVYLCASSFTDSSSEQFFGPGTRLTVL.

This clone was detected only a few times. The chain has TRBV2 and TRBJ2-1, with D perhaps matching TRBD2 (5 bases). Germline assignment: CDR1 SNHLY and CDR2 FYNNEI. The CDR3 has 11 amino acids. The germline V and J ends were trimmed by 7 bases and 11 bases, with 12 bases remaining between them. Written as DNA, the CDR3 is TGTGCCAGCACTAAGTCGGGGAAGCAGTTCTTC. Protein product: CASTKSGKQFF.

The chain combines TRBV12-5 with TRBJ2-2; no clear D. CDR3 length: 13 amino acids. Germline lookup yields CDR1 LGHNT and CDR2 FRNRAP. V gave up 2 bases and J gave up 1 base, with 2 bases separating them. For the CDR3, the DNA is TGTGCTAGTGGTTTGCTGAACACCGGGGAGCTGTTTTTT. This sequence encodes CASGLLNTGELFF.

The chain employs TRBV7-9 and TRBJ2-2; 7 bases agree with TRBD1. V lost 11 bases and J lost 5; bases outside the gene matches: 8. The V gene's germline CDR1 is SEHNR and CDR2 FQNEAQ (reference sequence). This CDR3 has 13 amino acids. The CDR3 sequence: CASHRGATGELFF. The CDR3, as DNA: TGTGCCTCTCACAGGGGAGCAACCGGGGAGCTGTTTTTT.

V usage is TRBV7-9 and J usage is TRBJ2-4; 9 bases are a match to TRBD2. The CDR3 is 16 residues long. With 5 bases clipped from V and 1 base from J, the junction kept 6 bases outside the gene matches. CDR1 SEHNR and CDR2 FQNEAQ come from the germline V gene (reference sequence). Written as DNA, the CDR3 is TGTGCCAGCAGCCGCGGGGGGGCGTATGCCAAAAACATTCAGTACTTC. Translated, it gives CASSRGGAYAKNIQYF.

The rearrangement links TRBV19 to TRBJ2-6; 12 nucleotides match TRBD1. V lost 5 bases to trimming and J lost 4 bases; unmatched junction nucleotides: 6. The CDR3 sequence is 17 residues long. The V gene's germline CDR1 is LNHDA and CDR2 SQIVND (reference sequence). The CDR3 coding sequence is TGTGCCAGTAGTCCGGGACAGGGGGCGTGGGGGGCCAACGTCCTGACTTTC. Translating it yields CASSPGQGAWGANVLTF.

This clone was observed a single time. The J gene is TRBJ1-4, the V gene TRBV9; D remains unclear. This CDR3 spans 18 amino acids. V shed 4 bases and J shed 8 bases, with 27 bases lying between them. CDR1 and CDR2 (germline): SGDLS, YYNGEE. DNA of the CDR3: TGTGCCAGCAGCCCAGGCCCGTACAACAGCCGCTCCAAAGAAAAACTGTTTTTT. Residues: CASSPGPYNSRSKEKLFF.

The V and J genes are TRBV10-3 and TRBJ1-3; the D is unclear. V lost 0 bases to trimming and J lost 0 bases, with 3 bases between them. Germline CDR1 reads ENHRY; CDR2 reads SYGVKD. The CDR3 totals 14 residues. The CDR3 nucleotides read TGTGCCATCAGTGAGTCGAGCTCTGGAAACACCATATATTTT. Translation: CAISESSSGNTIYF.

This clone turned up a few times. The chain recombines TRBV7-2 with TRBJ1-2; 9 bases line up with TRBD1. The CDR3 runs 15 residues. The V gene end was trimmed by 5 bases and the J gene end by 2 bases; junction bases not matched to a gene: 6. Germline V CDR1 and CDR2: SGHTA, FQGNSA. CDR3 sequence reads: CASSPGGTGNYGYTF. The DNA for the CDR3 is TGTGCCAGCAGCCCCGGCGGGACAGGGAACTATGGCTACACCTTC. The full variable domain, completed using reference TRBV7-2 and TRBJ1-2, is GAGVSQSPSNKVTEKGKDVELRCDPISGHTALYWYRQSLGQGLEFLIYFQGNSAPDKSGLPSDRFSAERTGGSVSTLTIQRTQQEDSAVYLCASSPGGTGNYGYTFGSGTRLTVV.

This chain joins TRBV7-3 and TRBJ2-2; D is unresolved. Trimming cost V 5 bases and J 0 bases, with 7 bases left between them. The germline gives CDR1 SGHTA, CDR2 FQGTGA. The CDR3 is 14 residues long. CDR3 in DNA: TGTGCCAGCAGCGCCGACACGAACACCGGGGAGCTGTTTTTT. It is translated as CASSADTNTGELFF. Supplemented by reference TRBV7-3 and TRBJ2-2, the full variable domain reads GAGVSQTPSNKVTEKGKYVELRCDPISGHTALYWYRQSLGQGPEFLIYFQGTGAADDSGLPNDRFFAVRPEGSVSTLKIQRTERGDSAVYLCASSADTNTGELFFGEGSRLTVL.

This chain links TRBV28 with TRBJ1-2; TRBD1 aligns across 8 bases. The CDR3 runs to 14 residues. The junction had 6 bases not matched to a gene; V was cut back by 5 bases and J by 4 bases. The V gene's germline CDR1 is MDHEN and CDR2 SYDVKM. The chain's CDR3 is CASSAIGTGYGYTF. DNA of the CDR3: TGTGCCAGCAGTGCCATCGGGACAGGCTATGGCTACACCTTC.

The V call is TRBV2, the J call TRBJ1-5; D may be TRBD1 (6 bases). Trimming pared 8 bases from V and 0 bases from J, leaving 8 bases between. The CDR3 has 13 amino acids. Germline V gene data show CDR1 as SNHLY and CDR2 as FYNNEI. The CDR3 here is CASAGDSNQPQHF. CDR3 coding DNA: TGTGCCAGCGCAGGGGATAGCAATCAGCCCCAGCATTTT. Variable domain in full (rest from reference TRBV2 and TRBJ1-5): EPEVTQTPSHQVTQMGQEVILRCVPISNHLYFYWYRQILGQKVEFLVSFYNNEISEKSEIFDDQFSVERPDGSNFTLKIRSTKLEDSAMYFCASAGDSNQPQHFGDGTRLSIL.

V is TRBV4-2 and J is TRBJ1-2, with D perhaps matching TRBD1 (6 bases). V lost 0 bases, J lost 5 bases, and 13 bases lay in between. CDR3 length equals 15 residues. Per the germline V gene, CDR1 is LGHNA and CDR2 is YNFKEQ. The CDR3 reads CASSQERGGGYGYTF. In DNA form, the CDR3 reads TGTGCCAGCAGCCAAGAACGGGGAGGGGGATATGGCTACACCTTC.

V gene TRBV10-3 combines with J gene TRBJ2-7; 8 nucleotides line up with TRBD2. Germline values: CDR1 ENHRY, CDR2 SYGVKD. With V trimmed by 5 bases and J by 0 bases, 24 bases remained unmatched. There are 21 residues in the CDR3. The CDR3 sequence: CAISRPSGTVSSGRLSYEQYF. CDR3 nucleotides: TGTGCCATCAGTCGACCCTCCGGGACGGTGTCCAGCGGGAGACTCTCCTACGAGCAGTACTTC.

This chain links TRBV7-9 with TRBJ2-2; possibly TRBD2 for D (6 bases). This CDR3 is 15 amino acids long. Germline assignment: CDR1 SEHNR and CDR2 FQNEAQ (reference sequence). V was shortened by 11 bases and J by 1 base, with 17 bases between the two germline ends. In DNA, the CDR3 is TGTGCCCGAGGAGGGCTAGCGCAGAACACCGGGGAGCTGTTTTTT. It specifies CARGGLAQNTGELFF.

Only one count was recorded for this clone. This sequence joins TRBV6-5 and TRBJ2-6; D not resolved. The germline V gene encodes CDR1 MNHEY and CDR2 SVGAGI. The V end was cut by 0 bases, the J end by 1 base, with 7 bases between. The CDR3 runs to 16 residues. DNA of the CDR3: TGTGCCAGCAGTTACTCGAGCGATTCTGGGGCCAACGTCCTGACTTTC. Protein sequence: CASSYSSDSGANVLTF.

This chain joins TRBV5-4 and TRBJ2-2; 11 bases are shared with TRBD2. The CDR3 is made up of 16 amino acids. Germline CDR1 SGHNT, CDR2 YYREEE (reference sequence). Losses at the gene ends were 1 base for V and 1 base for J; bases not matched to a gene: 0. The CDR3 nucleotides read TGTGCCAGCAGCTTGACTAGCGGGAGGAACACCGGGGAGCTGTTTTTT. Its protein is CASSLTSGRNTGELFF. Full variable domain (missing parts from reference TRBV5-4 and TRBJ2-2): ETGVTQSPTHLIKTRGQQVTLRCSSQSGHNTVSWYQQALGQGPQFIFQYYREEENGRGNFPPRFSGLQFPNYSSELNVNALELDDSALYLCASSLTSGRNTGELFFGEGSRLTVL.

The chain carries TRBV10-3 and TRBJ2-3; D ambiguous. There are 13 residues in the CDR3. The V gene lost 6 bases and the J gene lost 4 bases, with 11 bases spanning the gap. Germline CDR1 reads ENHRY; CDR2 reads SYGVKD. CDR3 residues: CAISTGRSDTQYF. In nucleotides, the CDR3 is TGTGCCATCAGCACGGGTAGGTCAGATACGCAGTATTTT.

The rearrangement uses TRBV11-3 and TRBJ2-5, with D unclear. The CDR3 totals 14 residues. Per the germline V gene, CDR1 is SGHNT and CDR2 is YENEEA. The V and J ends lost 6 bases and 3 bases respectively, with 14 bases between them. The CDR3 nucleotides are TGTGCCAGCAGAAAAGCGCTTCAAAAAGAGACCCAGTACTTC. Protein: CASRKALQKETQYF. Complete variable domain (other parts from reference TRBV11-3 and TRBJ2-5): EAGVVQSPRYKIIEKKQPVAFWCNPISGHNTLYWYLQNLGQGPELLIRYENEEAVDDSQLPKDRFSAERLKGVDSTLKIQPAELGDSAVYLCASRKALQKETQYFGPGTRLLVL.

V gene TRBV19 combines with J gene TRBJ1-2; TRBD1 aligns across 8 bases. The CDR3 length is 13 residues. Germline trimming cut 8 bases from V and 2 bases from J; bases unmatched to any gene: 4. Looked up from germline, CDR1 is LNHDA and CDR2 is SQIVND (reference sequence). The CDR3 DNA is TGTGCCAGTTCCGGACAGGGAAACTATGGCTACACCTTC. Its protein is CASSGQGNYGYTF.

This clone showed up just once. This rearrangement joins TRBV2 to TRBJ2-5; 7 bases agree with TRBD1. The CDR3 loop spans 14 amino acids. The germline V gene encodes CDR1 SNHLY and CDR2 FYNNEI. V was clipped by 8 bases and J by 5 bases; unmatched bases: 11. CDR3 sequence reads: CASQGDGPRETQYF. CDR3 bases: TGTGCCAGCCAGGGGGATGGGCCCCGGGAGACCCAGTACTTC.

The J gene is TRBJ2-1, the V gene TRBV5-1; 10 nucleotides line up with TRBD2. Trimming at V came to 7 bases and at J to 3 bases, leaving 1 base not matched to a gene. The CDR3 consists of 13 residues. In germline, CDR1 is SGHRS, CDR2 YFSETQ. The CDR3 DNA reads TGCGCCAGCGCTAGCGGGAGCTACAATGAGCAGTTCTTC. As protein: CASASGSYNEQFF.

The chain recombines TRBV6-1 with TRBJ1-2; 8 nucleotides line up with TRBD1. The germline V gene encodes CDR1 MNHNS and CDR2 SASEGT. V lost 5 bases, J lost 4 bases, and 9 bases stayed unmatched. This CDR3 spans 15 amino acids. CDR3 loop: CASSTGQGGIYGYTF. The DNA of the CDR3 is TGTGCCAGCAGTACCGGACAGGGAGGGATCTATGGCTACACCTTC.

The V call is TRBV19, the J call TRBJ2-5; D ambiguous. Germline CDR1 LNHDA, CDR2 SQIVND (reference sequence). V lost 5 bases and J 2 bases, leaving 3 bases between the germline ends. The CDR3 length is 11 residues. This CDR3 is CASSRQETQYF. The CDR3 coding sequence is TGTGCCAGTAGTCGACAAGAGACCCAGTACTTC.

The rearrangement joins TRBV5-4 to TRBJ2-5; a possible D gene is TRBD2 (7 bases). This CDR3 region has 13 residues. Trimming stripped 4 bases from V and 9 bases from J, with 16 bases between. CDR1 SGHNT and CDR2 YYREEE come from the germline V gene (reference sequence). CDR3 region: CASSQMGGLSQYF. The CDR3 DNA follows: TGTGCCAGCAGCCAAATGGGGGGGCTGTCCCAGTACTTC.

V gene TRBV2 combines with J gene TRBJ2-7; possibly TRBD2 for D (6 bases). V gave up 8 bases and J gave up 1 base, with 12 bases separating them. In germline, CDR1 is SNHLY, CDR2 FYNNEI. CDR3 length: 13 residues. The CDR3, as DNA: TGTGCCAGCGTCCAGGGACTTTCCTACGAGCAGTACTTC. This sequence encodes CASVQGLSYEQYF.

With respect to this clone: The junction departs from the called germline gene at one end, perhaps through a read error. This chain joins TRBV28 and TRBJ1-2; 11 bases fit TRBD1. The CDR3 totals 15 residues. From germline, CDR1 is MDHEN and CDR2 SYDVKM. The DNA of the CDR3 is TGTGCCAGCAGTGTCCGGGACAGGGGGAACTACGGCTACACCTTC. It is translated as CASSVRDRGNYGYTF.